The present TCR beta chain was sequenced within a study of blood T cell repertoires in COVID-19. Study summary: The United States, Italy and Spain provided the acute and convalescent COVID-19 samples. T cells, B-cell-depleted T cells, or PBMCs supplied cDNA or gDNA.

Per the original methods: Estimation of nucleated cell counts was performed using reference gene primer amplification. Clones were sequenced by immunoSEQ multiplex PCR, and TCRdb holds only the in-frame ones, with some missing. V and J calls and clone size are those listed in that table; D and trimming were worked out from the DNA. Found here are about 300,000 clones, 83% of them singletons; the top ten hold approximately 1.1%. Sequences were obtained from peripheral blood. This clonotype was sampled from a woman aged 50 to 60 with acute or convalescent COVID-19.

In nucleotides, the CDR3 is TGTGCCAGCAGTTTCTCGGGAGACTCTAGCACAGATACGCAGTATTTT. Its protein product is CASSFSGDSSTDTQYF. The chain couples TRBV28 to TRBJ2-3; D possibly corresponds to TRBD2 (6 bases). The CDR3 extends over 16 amino acids. Germline CDR1 is MDHEN and CDR2 is SYDVKM. Trimming pared 3 bases from V and 0 bases from J, leaving 13 bases between.